These 23 T cell receptor beta chains were sequenced from one sample in a study of technical replicates of blood from several donors. The data were produced by immunoSEQ multiplex PCR, yet TCRdb's version contains in-frame clones alone and is incomplete. The sample lists under 80,000 clones; 90% to 95% were seen once. Sequencing was performed on T cells isolated from PBMCs. These receptors were collected from a human donor in good health.

CDR3: CASSLLANPYNEQFF. The CDR3 region has the DNA TGCGCCAGCAGCTTACTAGCGAATCCCTACAATGAGCAGTTCTTC. The rearrangement uses TRBV5-1 and TRBJ2-1, with TRBD2 matching over 7 bases. The germline V gene encodes CDR1 SGHRS and CDR2 YFSETQ. With 2 bases clipped from V and 2 bases from J, the junction kept 4 bases outside the gene matches. The CDR3 runs 15 residues.

This sequence joins TRBV6-5 and TRBJ2-1, with 8 positions matching TRBD2. The germline CDR1 and CDR2 sequences are MNHEY and SVGAGI. The CDR3 loop spans 14 amino acids. Trimming took 6 bases from V and 4 from J; bases not matched to a gene: 5. This chain's CDR3 is CASSPSGGYNEQFF. In nucleotides, the CDR3 is TGTGCCAGCAGCCCCTCGGGGGGGTACAATGAGCAGTTCTTC.

This chain joins TRBV18 and TRBJ1-5, with D possibly being TRBD1 (6 bases). This CDR3 contains 18 residues. Germline assignment: CDR1 KGHSH and CDR2 LQKENI. Trimming cost V 1 base and J 0 bases, with 16 bases left between them. The CDR3 DNA is TGTGCCAGCTCACCACGGGAAGGGGGATCGCATAGCAATCAGCCCCAGCATTTT. This encodes CASSPREGGSHSNQPQHF.

The V gene is TRBV4-1, the J gene TRBJ2-7; weak D call: TRBD1 (6 bases). Germline-derived CDR1 and CDR2 are MGHRA and YSYEKL. The V gene lost 0 bases and the J gene lost 4 bases, with 16 bases spanning the gap. This CDR3 region has 16 residues. The chain's CDR3 is CASSQDAVQGSYEQYF. The CDR3 DNA follows: TGCGCCAGCAGCCAAGACGCCGTACAGGGTAGTTACGAGCAGTACTTC.

The V and J genes are TRBV2 and TRBJ2-3, with TRBD2 matching over 7 bases. Germline CDR1 reads SNHLY; CDR2 reads FYNNEI. The CDR3 is made up of 12 amino acids. The trim removed 6 bases at V and 5 bases at J, leaving 2 bases unmatched. The DNA of the CDR3 is TGTGCCAGCAGGGAGCGGGGAGATACGCAGTATTTT. It yields the protein CASRERGDTQYF.

The chain is built from TRBV5-1 and TRBJ2-5, with TRBD2 matching 11 bases. The length of the CDR3 is 18 residues. Losses at the gene ends were 0 bases for V and 0 bases for J; bases not matched to a gene: 7. The germline V gene has CDR1 SGHRS and CDR2 YFSETQ. The CDR3 DNA follows: TGCGCCAGCAGCTTGGCCAAAGAACTAGCGGGGGACCAAGAGACCCAGTACTTC. Translating gives CASSLAKELAGDQETQYF.

This clone appeared a single time. V and J are TRBV11-2 and TRBJ2-1; TRBD1 is a possible D gene (5 bases). With 3 bases removed from V and 8 bases from J, the gap between germline ends came to 23 bases. The CDR3 runs 17 residues. Per the germline V gene, CDR1 is SGHAT and CDR2 is FQNNGV. CDR3 bases: TGTGCCAGCAGCTTGGCTAGGGGATCCCGGTCAGACGATGAGCAGTTCTTC. Translated, it gives CASSLARGSRSDDEQFF.

The chain uses TRBV2 and TRBJ1-6, with unresolved D. With 4 bases removed from V and 7 bases from J, the gap between germline ends came to 8 bases. Per the germline V gene, CDR1 is SNHLY and CDR2 is FYNNEI. This CDR3 comprises 13 residues. The CDR3 DNA sequence: TGTGCCAGCAGTGTGGAGCGGAATTCACCCCTCCACTTT. Its protein is CASSVERNSPLHF.

The rearrangement links TRBV4-1 to TRBJ2-7; TRBD2 aligns across 8 bases. V shed 5 bases, J shed 4 bases, and the junction held 7 bases outside the gene matches. Germline-derived CDR1 and CDR2 are MGHRA and YSYEKL. CDR3 length: 14 amino acids. In DNA form, the CDR3 reads TGCGCCAGCAGCGCAAGCGGGAGTGGTTACGAGCAGTACTTC. Translated: CASSASGSGYEQYF.

The chain combines TRBV10-1 with TRBJ2-5; 8 bases are a match to TRBD2. The DNA end favors TRBJ2-7, so the J call may be wrong. Germline V gives CDR1 WNHNN, CDR2 SYGVQD (reference sequence). This CDR3 has 16 residues. In DNA form, the CDR3 reads TGCGCCAGCAGTGAGAGCGGGGGCCCGGGGGTCCACGAGCAGTACTTC. Protein product: CASSESGGPGVHEQYF.

The rearrangement joins TRBV19 to TRBJ1-1; 7 nucleotides align to TRBD1. This CDR3 is 14 amino acids long. J lost 0 bases, V lost 4 bases, and 2 bases had no gene match. The germline gives CDR1 LNHDA, CDR2 SQIVND (reference sequence). CDR3 in DNA: TGTGCCAGTAGTAGCACAGGGGTGAACACTGAAGCTTTCTTT. It is translated as CASSSTGVNTEAFF.

The chain carries TRBV20-1 and TRBJ1-2; D gene ambiguous. V shed 0 bases and J shed 7 bases, with 6 bases lying between them. The CDR3 loop spans 11 amino acids. The V gene's germline CDR1 is DFQATT and CDR2 SNEGSKA (reference sequence). The CDR3: CSARDEGGYTF. The CDR3 bases are TGCAGTGCTAGAGATGAGGGTGGCTACACCTTC.

V and J are TRBV6-5 and TRBJ2-7, with D possibly TRBD2 on 6 matching bases. Germline V gives CDR1 MNHEY, CDR2 SVGAGI. This CDR3 is built from 12 residues. V shed 5 bases and J shed 4 bases, with 9 bases lying between them. CDR3 DNA sequence: TGTGCCAGCAGTAATCGGGGGTACGAGCAGTACTTC. Translation: CASSNRGYEQYF.

This clone appeared once. This sequence joins TRBV4-1 and TRBJ1-2, with D perhaps matching TRBD1 (6 bases). The V gene's germline CDR1 is MGHRA and CDR2 YSYEKL. Trimming took 9 bases from V and 0 from J, leaving 20 bases between them. The CDR3 loop spans 16 amino acids. This chain's CDR3 is CASLGDTRGTNYGYTF. DNA of the CDR3: TGCGCCAGTTTAGGTGACACGAGGGGGACTAACTATGGCTACACCTTC.

The chain links TRBV7-9 to TRBJ1-6; 11 bases are a match to TRBD1. CDR3 length: 16 residues. Trimming cost V 7 bases and J 6 bases; bases outside gene matches: 8. Per the germline V gene, CDR1 is SEHNR and CDR2 is FQNEAQ (reference sequence). The CDR3 bases are TGTGCCAGCAACTATGGACAGGGGGCACGTAATTCACCCCTCCACTTT. Translating it yields CASNYGQGARNSPLHF. The whole variable domain, filled in from reference TRBV7-9 and TRBJ1-6, reads DTGVSQNPRHKITKRGQNVTFRCDPISEHNRLYWYRQTLGQGPEFLTYFQNEAQLEKSRLLSDRFSAERPKGSFSTLEIQRTEQGDSAMYLCASNYGQGARNSPLHFGNGTRLTVT.

The chain joins TRBV7-2 to TRBJ2-7, with 10 bases matching TRBD2. Germline assignment: CDR1 SGHTA and CDR2 FQGNSA. The CDR3 has 15 amino acids. After removal of 3 bases from V and 1 base from J, the junction contained 3 bases not matched to a gene. CDR3 in amino acids: CASSLVTSGSYEQYF. CDR3 DNA: TGTGCCAGCAGCTTGGTGACTAGCGGGTCCTACGAGCAGTACTTC.

This clone occurred once. This chain connects TRBV18 to TRBJ1-3; tentative D call: TRBD1 (6 bases). The CDR3 length is 17 residues. Trimming took 2 bases from V and 3 from J, leaving 17 bases between them. Germline values: CDR1 KGHSH, CDR2 LQKENI. CDR3 sequence (DNA): TGTGCCAGCTCACCATTGACAGGACGCACGATTGGAAACACCATATATTTT. This translates into CASSPLTGRTIGNTIYF.

The chain links TRBV5-1 to TRBJ2-3; 9 bases agree with TRBD1. The CDR3 runs to 15 residues. Germline CDR1 is SGHRS and CDR2 is YFSETQ. Unmatched junction bases numbered 5, after V lost 3 bases and J lost 3 bases. DNA of the CDR3: TGCGCCAGCAGCTACGGGACAGGGAGAACAGATACGCAGTATTTT. It translates to CASSYGTGRTDTQYF.

The V and J genes are TRBV15 and TRBJ1-2; 9 bases match TRBD1. V trimming: 6 bases; J trimming: 5 bases; junction bases outside the gene matches: 7. The germline gives CDR1 LNHNV, CDR2 YYDKDF (reference sequence). CDR3 size: 14 residues. CDR3 in DNA: TGTGCCACCAGGGCCGGGACAGGGAGTTATGGCTACACCTTC. It encodes CATRAGTGSYGYTF.

V is TRBV5-6 and J is TRBJ2-7, with 7 positions matching TRBD1. CDR1 and CDR2 (germline): SGHDT, YYEEEE. V dropped 1 base and J dropped 2; count of bases not matched to a gene: 0. CDR3 size: 13 residues. Here the CDR3 DNA reads TGTGCCAGCAGCTTGCAGGGGGCCTACGAGCAGTACTTC. This sequence encodes CASSLQGAYEQYF.

This rearrangement joins TRBV4-1 to TRBJ1-5, with a weak D call TRBD1 (6 bases). The V gene lost 1 base and the J gene lost 5 bases, with 15 bases spanning the gap. The CDR3 covers 16 residues. CDR1 is MGHRA, CDR2 YSYEKL, per germline. CDR3: CASSQGSKTGDQPQHF. CDR3 nucleotides: TGCGCCAGCAGCCAAGGGTCAAAGACAGGAGATCAGCCCCAGCATTTT.

The chain recombines TRBV15 with TRBJ1-5, with D hard to call. V dropped 5 bases and J dropped 11 bases, with 19 bases sitting between them. This CDR3 is built from 14 residues. Germline lookup yields CDR1 LNHNV and CDR2 YYDKDF (reference sequence). The CDR3 coding sequence is TGTGCCACCAGCGACACCACCCCGCGACGATCCCAGCATTTT. Its translation is CATSDTTPRRSQHF.

J is TRBJ2-7 and V is TRBV7-2; possibly TRBD1 for D (6 bases). Germline V lookup: CDR1 SGHTA, CDR2 FQGNSA. Trimming took off 5 bases at V and 0 bases at J, with 11 bases between the two ends. CDR3 length: 14 residues. CDR3 region: CASSEAGDSYEQYF. CDR3 nucleotide sequence: TGTGCCAGCAGCGAGGCAGGGGACTCCTACGAGCAGTACTTC.